This passage covers 23 T cell receptor beta chains from one sample sequenced in a study of T cell responses to AZD1222 COVID-19 vaccine. Profiling relied on immunoSEQ multiplex PCR, and the TCRdb table lists in-frame clones only, not all of them. Seen here are under 130,000 clones, about 90% observed once, and the top ten hold 4% to 5.5%. The source was peripheral blood, collected on day 0 of AZD1222 vaccination. These receptors originate from an adult in good health.

The CDR3 bases are TGTGCCAGCAGCTTAGAGGGGGCCCCATTCTACGAGCAGTACTTC. It translates to CASSLEGAPFYEQYF. V gene TRBV7-3 combines with J gene TRBJ2-7; 7 nucleotides agree with TRBD1. The length of the CDR3 is 15 residues. The J segment lost 3 bases and the V segment lost 2 bases, leaving 7 bases of the junction unmatched. CDR1 is SGHTA and CDR2 is FQGTGA in the germline V gene.

The rearrangement uses TRBV6-5 and TRBJ2-7, with TRBD1 matching 10 bases. The length of the CDR3 is 14 residues. J gave up 2 bases and V 8 bases, and 6 bases lay outside the gene matches. Germline V gives CDR1 MNHEY, CDR2 SVGAGI. The CDR3 DNA reads TGTGCCAGCCGGGCCGGGACAGGGGCCTACGAGCAGTACTTC. Protein product: CASRAGTGAYEQYF.

This chain links TRBV28 with TRBJ2-7; D might be TRBD2 (5 bases). The CDR3 is made up of 13 amino acids. Germline V lookup: CDR1 MDHEN, CDR2 SYDVKM. V lost 10 bases to trimming and J lost 0 bases, with 13 bases between them. DNA for the CDR3: TGTGCCACCGAGGGTGCAGGCTCCTACGAGCAGTACTTC. Protein: CATEGAGSYEQYF.

The chain uses TRBV13 and TRBJ1-1, with 8 bases identical to TRBD1. V lost 5 bases and J lost 1; bases outside the gene matches: 3. CDR1 PRHDT and CDR2 FYEKMQ come from the germline V gene (reference sequence). This CDR3 has 14 amino acids. The CDR3 region is CASSPGTGNTEAFF. The CDR3 nucleotides are TGTGCCAGCAGCCCCGGGACAGGGAACACTGAAGCTTTCTTT.

The chain carries TRBV25-1 and TRBJ1-6, with D perhaps matching TRBD1 (5 bases). Trimming stripped 1 base from V and 8 bases from J, with 12 bases between. This CDR3 region has 15 residues. Germline CDR1 reads MGHDK; CDR2 reads SYGVNS. The CDR3 loop reads CASSELLGQHSPLHF. DNA for the CDR3: TGTGCCAGCAGTGAATTACTGGGGCAGCATTCACCCCTCCACTTT.

The chain carries TRBV28 and TRBJ1-1, with 9 bases that match TRBD1. CDR1 is MDHEN, CDR2 SYDVKM, per germline. V was pared by 5 bases and J by 5 bases, with 6 bases of the junction left unmatched. The CDR3 covers 14 residues. Here the CDR3 DNA reads TGTGCCAGCAGTCCTACAGGGGGCCGGACTGAAGCTTTCTTT. Encoded protein: CASSPTGGRTEAFF.

This rearrangement joins TRBV7-3 to TRBJ1-3; 8 bases align to TRBD1. CDR1 SGHTA and CDR2 FQGTGA come from the germline V gene. The CDR3 has 16 residues. Trimming at V came to 11 bases and at J to 0 bases, leaving 12 bases not matched to a gene. This CDR3 reads CALRRTGTFSGNTIYF. The CDR3 DNA follows: TGTGCCCTGAGGCGGACAGGGACCTTCTCTGGAAACACCATATATTTT.

The chain has TRBV5-1 and TRBJ1-5; D is uncertain. Germline V gene data show CDR1 as SGHRS and CDR2 as YFSETQ. The CDR3 totals 15 residues. Trimming removed 4 bases from V and 5 bases from J, with 16 bases in between. The CDR3 DNA reads as TGCGCCAGCAGCCCGGGTTCCGGGTTCGATCAGCCCCAGCATTTT. Its translation is CASSPGSGFDQPQHF. Full variable domain (remainder filled in from reference TRBV5-1 and TRBJ1-5): KAGVTQTPRYLIKTRGQQVTLSCSPISGHRSVSWYQQTPGQGLQFLFEYFSETQRNKGNFPGRFSGRQFSNSRSEMNVSTLELGDSALYLCASSPGSGFDQPQHFGDGTRLSIL.

The rearrangement joins TRBV29-1 to TRBJ1-1; tentatively, D is TRBD1 (5 bases). This CDR3 contains 14 residues. V dropped 6 bases and J dropped 4 bases, with 18 bases sitting between them. Germline V CDR1 and CDR2: SQVTM, ANQGSEA. The CDR3 loop reads CSVTGQGGGTEAFF. The CDR3 nucleotides are TGCAGCGTCACCGGCCAGGGTGGGGGCACTGAAGCTTTCTTT.

The chain couples TRBV19 to TRBJ1-2; D is unclear. Between the trimmed V and J ends, which lost 1 base and 5 bases, there was a span of 8 bases. The CDR3 sequence is 13 residues long. Germline V CDR1 and CDR2: LNHDA, SQIVND (reference sequence). CDR3 DNA sequence: TGTGCCAGTAGTATAGCCGGGAGGTATGGCTACACCTTC. It specifies CASSIAGRYGYTF.

This clone was detected only a few times. This sequence joins TRBV18 and TRBJ1-2, with D uncertain. Germline V CDR1 and CDR2: KGHSH, LQKENI. The CDR3 is made up of 13 amino acids. Trimming cost V 3 bases and J 6 bases, with 11 bases left between them. The CDR3 loop reads CASSPVVRDGYTF. The CDR3, as DNA: TGTGCCAGCTCACCGGTAGTAAGGGATGGCTACACCTTC.

This chain joins TRBV7-6 and TRBJ1-2, with 7 bases fitting TRBD1. V dropped 0 bases and J dropped 4; count of bases not matched to a gene: 8. The CDR3 is 16 amino acids. In germline, CDR1 is SGHVS, CDR2 FNYEAQ. CDR3 bases: TGTGCCAGCAGCTTAGCCGAAGGGGGCGGTAGCTATGGCTACACCTTC. Amino acids: CASSLAEGGGSYGYTF.

This chain links TRBV24-1 with TRBJ2-3; 7 positions agree with TRBD2. J gave up 2 bases and V 2 bases, and 12 bases lay outside the gene matches. Germline V CDR1 and CDR2: KGHDR, SFDVKD. The CDR3 consists of 18 residues. This CDR3 is CATSDSIFGGSYTDTQYF. The CDR3 DNA follows: TGTGCCACCAGTGATTCCATCTTCGGGGGGTCCTACACAGATACGCAGTATTTT.

The V gene is TRBV12-3 or TRBV12-4, the J gene TRBJ1-1; perhaps TRBD1 as D (6 bases). CDR3 length: 13 amino acids. V was clipped by 0 bases and J by 10 bases, with 12 bases between them. The DNA for the CDR3 is TGTGCCAGCAGTTTAGCGGGACAACTGGGAGCTTTCTTT. Protein sequence: CASSLAGQLGAFF.

This clone was picked up a small number of times. This sequence joins TRBV7-5 and TRBJ2-7; the table's D gene call, TRBD2, was not cross checked with the DNA. TRBV7-5 is a pseudogene locus. This CDR3 is 14 amino acids long. The CDR3 nucleotides read TGTGCCAGAACCCGGGGGATGATAACTTACGAGCAGTACTTC. Translating it yields CARTRGMITYEQYF.

The CDR3 loop reads CASSQETSVGIWVYNEQFF. Written as DNA, the CDR3 is TGCGCCAGCAGCCAAGAAACCTCTGTCGGGATTTGGGTCTACAATGAGCAGTTCTTC. V is TRBV4-1 and J is TRBJ2-1, with D maybe TRBD2 (5 bases). CDR1 is MGHRA and CDR2 is YSYEKL in the germline V gene. V dropped 0 bases and J dropped 3 bases, with 21 bases sitting between them. This CDR3 spans 19 amino acids.

The V call is TRBV27, the J call TRBJ2-7; 9 bases match TRBD1. The V gene's germline CDR1 is MNHEY and CDR2 SMNVEV (reference sequence). The CDR3 extends over 14 amino acids. Trimming at V came to 6 bases and at J to 4 bases, leaving 7 bases not matched to a gene. CDR3 residues: CASRSGQGIYEQYF. The CDR3 region has the DNA TGTGCCAGCAGGTCTGGACAGGGGATTTACGAGCAGTACTTC.

This chain connects TRBV27 to TRBJ2-5; either TRBD1 or TRBD2 may supply D (5 bases each). CDR1 is MNHEY and CDR2 is SMNVEV in the germline V gene (reference sequence). This CDR3 region has 15 residues. V was pared by 1 base and J by 4 bases, with 13 bases between. The CDR3 coding sequence is TGTGCCAGCAGTTTATTTTCGAGGGGCCGAGAGACCCAGTACTTC. This sequence encodes CASSLFSRGRETQYF.

This chain connects TRBV25-1 to TRBJ1-1; no firm D call. The germline CDR1 and CDR2 sequences are MGHDK and SYGVNS. The CDR3 sequence is 15 residues long. V was cut by 0 bases and J by 4 bases, with 12 bases left in between. The CDR3: CASSEYETRGTEAFF. The CDR3 nucleotides read TGTGCCAGCAGTGAATACGAGACGCGCGGCACTGAAGCTTTCTTT.

The rearrangement links TRBV11-1 to TRBJ2-7; 7 nucleotides line up with TRBD1. Per the germline V gene, CDR1 is SGHAT and CDR2 is FQDESV (reference sequence). This CDR3 region has 15 residues. After removal of 4 bases from V and 3 bases from J, the junction contained 9 bases not matched to a gene. The CDR3 here is CASSSRTTGIYEQYF. Written as DNA, the CDR3 is TGTGCCAGCAGCTCCCGTACGACAGGGATCTACGAGCAGTACTTC.

The chain carries TRBV27 and TRBJ1-5, with 7 bases that match TRBD1. The CDR3 totals 14 residues. Germline V gives CDR1 MNHEY, CDR2 SMNVEV (reference sequence). V lost 3 bases and J lost 7; bases outside the gene matches: 6. The DNA of the CDR3 is TGTGCCAGCAGTTTGGAGGGGGCTCGGCAGCCCCAGCATTTT. It codes for CASSLEGARQPQHF.

This chain links TRBV6-6 with TRBJ2-2; D gene unclear. CDR1 is MNHNY and CDR2 is SVGAGI in the germline V gene (reference sequence). The CDR3 length is 12 residues. The germline V and J ends were trimmed by 6 bases and 6 bases, with 8 bases remaining between them. DNA for the CDR3: TGTGCCAGCAGCAAGGCCTCCGGGGAGCTGTTTTTT. This gives the protein CASSKASGELFF.

The chain is built from TRBV19 and TRBJ2-3; no clear D. CDR1 LNHDA and CDR2 SQIVND come from the germline V gene (reference sequence). The CDR3 sequence is 13 residues long. V shed 10 bases and J shed 0 bases, with 11 bases lying between them. CDR3 DNA sequence: TGTGCCACCACCTCAATAAGCACAGATACGCAGTATTTT. As protein: CATTSISTDTQYF.